This TCR beta chain was identified during a study of CD8 T cells in ankylosing spondylitis. Using quantitative 5'-RACE with molecular barcodes, the authors made TCR beta libraries. Each CDR3 protein is one row after TCRdb ran MiXCR on the 5' RACE reads. The table lists a few hundred thousand distinct CDR3 sequences, approximately 17% of them singletons. This clonotype has ten or more counts. Its antigen is unknown. Trimming cost V 6 bases and J 1 base; bases outside gene matches: 5. Germline CDR1 SGHRS, CDR2 YFSETQ. CDR3 length: 16 amino acids. Findings and caveats of the study: Enrichment of disease-linked clones was reportedly significant in matched ankylosing spondylitis synovial fluid. CD8+ by phenotype, disease-linked clones were relatively rare in peripheral blood. Ankylosing spondylitis blood seemed to carry a telltale TCR beta motif made of several highly homologous variants.

Sequenced material: blood, either unsorted or a sorted T cell fraction (not recorded which). The receptor's source is a male donor with ankylosing spondylitis. V is TRBV5-1 and J is TRBJ2-1; TRBD2 matches 12 bases. The CDR3 sequence is CASTPLAGGSYNEQFF. CDR3 sequence (DNA): TGCGCCAGCACCCCTCTAGCGGGAGGGTCCTACAATGAGCAGTTCTTC. The whole variable domain, remainder taken from reference TRBV5-1 and TRBJ2-1, is KAGVTQTPRYLIKTRGQQVTLSCSPISGHRSVSWYQQTPGQGLQFLFEYFSETQRNKGNFPGRFSGRQFSNSRSEMNVSTLELGDSALYLCASTPLAGGSYNEQFFGPGTRLTVL.